Described below is a single T cell receptor (beta chain) sequence and its context. These data are taken from a study of blood T cell repertoires in COVID-19. Study as a whole: The samples span acute and convalescent COVID-19 from the United States, Italy and Spain. PBMCs, B-cell-depleted T cells, or T cells provided the cDNA or gDNA that made up the material.

The V end was cut by 1 base, the J end by 7 bases, with 17 bases between. From germline, CDR1 is MDHEN and CDR2 SYDVKM. This CDR3 is 15 amino acids long. In the study's own analysis: Amplification of reference gene primers was used by the study to estimate nucleated cell counts. Measured with immunoSEQ multiplex PCR; TCRdb has only the in-frame clones, and not every one. The V and J calls and the clone size are those of that table, but D and trimming were determined from the DNA. Altogether about 46,000 clones are present, 88% being singletons, with the ten largest covering roughly 7.4%. The clonotype originates from a man aged 50 to 60 with acute or convalescent COVID-19. The chain combines TRBV28 with TRBJ2-7; D gene ambiguous. The specimen was peripheral blood. In DNA form, the CDR3 reads TGTGCCAGCAGTTTATTGGCAGCCCAGGTACGTGAGCAGTACTTC. It encodes CASSLLAAQVREQYF.